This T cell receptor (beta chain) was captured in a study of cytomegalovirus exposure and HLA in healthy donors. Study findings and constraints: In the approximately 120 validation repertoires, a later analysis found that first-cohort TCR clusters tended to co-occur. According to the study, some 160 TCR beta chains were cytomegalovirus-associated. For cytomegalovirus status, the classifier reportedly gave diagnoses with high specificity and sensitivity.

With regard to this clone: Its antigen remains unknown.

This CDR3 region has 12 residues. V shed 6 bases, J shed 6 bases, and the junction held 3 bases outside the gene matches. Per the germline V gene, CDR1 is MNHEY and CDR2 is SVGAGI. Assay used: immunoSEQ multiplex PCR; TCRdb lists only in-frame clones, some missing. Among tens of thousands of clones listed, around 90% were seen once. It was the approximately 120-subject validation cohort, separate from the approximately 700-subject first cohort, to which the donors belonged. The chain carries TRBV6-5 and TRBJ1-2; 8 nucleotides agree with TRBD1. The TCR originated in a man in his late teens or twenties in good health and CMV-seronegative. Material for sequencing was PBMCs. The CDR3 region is CASRQGADGYTF. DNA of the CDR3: TGTGCCAGCAGGCAGGGGGCTGATGGCTACACCTTC.